Presented here are 2 T cell receptor beta chains from one specimen sequenced in a study of T cell changes during pregnancy in multiple sclerosis. The data were produced by immunoSEQ multiplex PCR, yet TCRdb's version contains in-frame clones alone and is incomplete. The sample consists of approximately 41,000 clones, more than 75% of them appearing once. Specimen: PBMCs (not recorded whether the cells were cultured). These receptors all stem from a female donor with multiple sclerosis, enrolled in a pregnancy study.

V and J are TRBV5-1 and TRBJ1-2, with 9 bases matching TRBD1. This CDR3 contains 15 residues. The V and J ends lost 7 bases and 8 bases, in that order; junction bases with no gene match: 15. The germline gives CDR1 SGHRS, CDR2 YFSETQ. CDR3 loop: CASGQGNLPSGGYTF. The CDR3 nucleotides are TGCGCCAGCGGACAGGGGAATCTTCCGTCCGGCGGCTACACCTTC.

This chain uses TRBV7-3 with TRBJ2-1; the D gene is possibly TRBD1 (6 bases). Trimming left V 5 bases short and J 8 bases short, with 19 bases between. The germline V gene has CDR1 SGHTA and CDR2 FQGTGA. This CDR3 is 15 amino acids long. The CDR3 DNA sequence: TGTGCCAGCAGCCCATGGGCAGGGGCCAGGGATGAGCAGTTCTTC. This encodes CASSPWAGARDEQFF.